Presented here are 9 T cell receptor beta chains from one specimen sequenced in a study of OX40 agonist ivuxolimab in advanced cancers. TCRdb's table, derived via immunoSEQ multiplex PCR, lists solely in-frame clones and lacks some. This repertoire shows over 20,000 clones, 75% to 90% found once; its top ten account for 20% to 30%. The sample was CD4+ or CD8+ T cells sorted from blood, taken in a trial of the OX40 agonist ivuxolimab. These receptor sequences come from an adult with an advanced solid tumor such as melanoma, head and neck, liver or kidney cancer.

This clone was recorded only once. The rearrangement joins TRBV2 to TRBJ2-7, with 14 positions matching TRBD2. The CDR3 runs to 16 residues. The V and J ends lost 7 bases and 6 bases, in that order; junction bases with no gene match: 11. Germline CDR1 and CDR2: SNHLY and FYNNEI. CDR3 bases: TGTGCCAGCAACGACGGGACTAGCGGGAGAAGTACCGAGCAGTACTTC. This gives the protein CASNDGTSGRSTEQYF.

The CDR3, as DNA: TGTGCCAGCAGCTTAGCCTACCCAGACGAGCAGTTCTTC. It specifies CASSLAYPDEQFF. The chain combines TRBV7-6 with TRBJ2-1; D not certain. Trimming took off 0 bases at V and 10 bases at J, with 10 bases between the two ends. The CDR3 consists of 13 residues. The germline gives CDR1 SGHVS, CDR2 FNYEAQ.

This chain joins TRBV11-3 and TRBJ2-2, with D tentatively TRBD2 (6 bases). The CDR3 sequence is 15 residues long. Between the trimmed V and J ends, which lost 4 bases and 8 bases, there was a span of 17 bases. CDR1 SGHNT and CDR2 YENEEA come from the germline V gene. CDR3 in amino acids: CASSSHRGARGELFF. The CDR3 DNA is TGTGCCAGCAGCTCTCACCGCGGGGCTCGAGGGGAGCTGTTTTTT.

The chain combines TRBV6-5 with TRBJ2-3, with 7 bases lining up with TRBD1. The CDR3 covers 15 residues. CDR1 and CDR2 (germline): MNHEY, SVGAGI. V trimming: 0 bases; J trimming: 6 bases; junction bases outside the gene matches: 6. Here the CDR3 reads CASSYSMTGSDTQYF. DNA for the CDR3: TGTGCCAGCAGTTACTCGATGACAGGGTCGGATACGCAGTATTTT.

The chain has TRBV11-2 and TRBJ2-7, with TRBD2 matching over 11 bases. After removal of 5 bases from V and 6 bases from J, the junction contained 9 bases not matched to a gene. Germline V gives CDR1 SGHAT, CDR2 FQNNGV. This CDR3 is 15 amino acids long. CDR3 amino acids: CASSDYSGRVPEQYF. CDR3 nucleotides: TGTGCCAGCAGCGATTATAGCGGGAGGGTACCCGAGCAGTACTTC.

V and J are TRBV28 and TRBJ2-7, with 7 bases lining up with TRBD1. The CDR3 spans 16 residues. CDR1 and CDR2 from the germline V gene are MDHEN and SYDVKM. V lost 5 bases and J lost 0; bases outside the gene matches: 10. The CDR3, as DNA: TGTGCCAGCAGTGCAACCGGGACAGCTAGCTCCTACGAGCAGTACTTC. This codes for CASSATGTASSYEQYF. Full variable domain (rest looked up from reference TRBV28 and TRBJ2-7): DVKVTQSSRYLVKRTGEKVFLECVQDMDHENMFWYRQDPGLGLRLIYFSYDVKMKEKGDIPEGYSVSREKKERFSLILESASTNQTSMYLCASSATGTASSYEQYFGPGTRLTVT.

The genes are TRBV6-6 and TRBJ2-3; no firm D call. This CDR3 spans 13 amino acids. Germline lookup yields CDR1 MNHNY and CDR2 SVGAGI (reference sequence). Trimming left V 3 bases short and J 1 base short, with 5 bases between. The CDR3 DNA reads as TGTGCCAGCAGTTATTCAGGCACAGATACGCAGTATTTT. This codes for CASSYSGTDTQYF.

The chain links TRBV9 to TRBJ1-3; D is unclear. Per the germline V gene, CDR1 is SGDLS and CDR2 is YYNGEE. The CDR3 consists of 14 residues. V lost 4 bases to trimming and J lost 0 bases, with 8 bases between them. The CDR3 DNA follows: TGTGCCAGCAGCCCCTATAGCTCTGGAAACACCATATATTTT. Translation gives CASSPYSSGNTIYF.

The chain carries TRBV6-5 and TRBJ2-1, with a possible D match to TRBD2 (5 bases). The CDR3 length is 12 residues. Deletions cut 2 bases from V and 9 bases from J, with 8 bases between. CDR1 and CDR2 (germline): MNHEY, SVGAGI. CDR3 loop: CASSYSGGEQFF. CDR3 nucleotides: TGTGCCAGCAGTTACAGCGGAGGTGAGCAGTTCTTC.